The 3 T cell receptor beta chains reported below all come from one sample, sequenced in a study of CD8 T cells in Susac syndrome. RNA totalling roughly 0.45 to 1 ug underwent reverse transcription with random hexamers. TCRdb re-called the immunoSEQ multiplex PCR reads with MiXCR, one entry per CDR3 protein. This sample carries 170,000 or so distinct CDR3 sequences, 85% to 95% of them seen once, and the ten largest clones take around 0.094%. Sequenced sample: CD4+ T cells from PBMCs. Receptors were obtained from a human donor with Susac syndrome.

V is TRBV18 and J is TRBJ2-3; D may be TRBD1 or TRBD2 (5 bases each). CDR3 length: 16 residues. Trimming left V 3 bases short and J 8 bases short, with 21 bases between. Per germline, CDR1 KGHSH and CDR2 LQKENI. CDR3 DNA sequence: TGTGCCAGCTCACCGGATCGTGGGCAGGGAGATGCTACGCAGTATTTT. As protein: CASSPDRGQGDATQYF.

V usage is TRBV7-8 and J usage is TRBJ2-7; 8 bases are shared with TRBD1. Germline CDR1 reads SGHVS; CDR2 reads FQNEAQ. V dropped 5 bases and J dropped 6; count of bases not matched to a gene: 9. This CDR3 contains 14 residues. The CDR3 loop reads CASSPTTGDPEQYF. The CDR3 nucleotides read TGTGCCAGCAGCCCTACGACAGGGGACCCCGAGCAGTACTTC.

The chain joins TRBV14 to TRBJ2-7, with a weak D call TRBD2 (5 bases). V lost 10 bases and J 0 bases, leaving 13 bases between the germline ends. The CDR3 is made up of 13 amino acids. Germline V gene data show CDR1 as SGHDN and CDR2 as FVKESK. CDR3: CANVPRGSYEQYF. The CDR3 DNA reads as TGTGCCAATGTCCCTCGGGGCTCCTACGAGCAGTACTTC.